A single sample gave rise to the 11 T cell receptor beta chains below, sequenced in a study of T-cell memory formation after mild COVID-19. TCRdb ran MiXCR on the 5' RACE reads and lists one entry per CDR3 protein. The sample shows 380,000 or so distinct CDR3 sequences, approximately 14% of them seen only once. Sequencing was carried out using PBMCs or a T cell subset sorted from them (not recorded which). The receptors stem from a man younger than 35 who had mild COVID-19 (a few samples of this study predate the infection). Cell type and time point are not known.

The chain joins TRBV7-2 to TRBJ2-5; 8 bases are shared with TRBD2. The CDR3 runs to 16 residues. CDR1 is SGHTA and CDR2 is FQGNSA in the germline V gene. The ends lost 1 base at V and 4 bases at J; junction bases unmatched: 8. CDR3 loop: CASSLVGGGHGETQYF. The CDR3 bases are TGTGCCAGCAGCTTAGTCGGCGGGGGGCACGGAGAGACCCAGTACTTC.

The chain recombines TRBV6-4 with TRBJ2-6; D unclear. The CDR3 length is 15 residues. The V end was cut by 5 bases, the J end by 4 bases, with 12 bases between. Germline V CDR1 and CDR2: MRHNA, SNTAGT. This CDR3 reads CASSQEQSGANVLTF. In nucleotides, the CDR3 is TGTGCCAGCAGTCAGGAACAGTCCGGGGCCAACGTCCTGACTTTC.

The V and J genes are TRBV30 and TRBJ2-7; D remains unclear. Germline V gene data show CDR1 as GTSNPN and CDR2 as SVGIG (reference sequence). The CDR3 consists of 13 residues. Trimming stripped 0 bases from V and 3 bases from J, with 9 bases between. The DNA for the CDR3 is TGTGCCTGGAGTGTACAACCCCGCTACGAGCAGTACTTC. Its translation is CAWSVQPRYEQYF.

The gene calls are TRBV7-9 and TRBJ2-2; a possible D gene is TRBD1 (5 bases). The CDR3 totals 15 residues. Trimming removed 1 base at V and 7 bases at J, with 13 bases between. From germline, CDR1 is SEHNR and CDR2 FQNEAQ (reference sequence). CDR3 region: CASSLEGRVIGELFF. The CDR3 nucleotides read TGTGCCAGCAGCTTAGAGGGCAGGGTGATCGGGGAGCTGTTTTTT.

J is TRBJ1-5 and V is TRBV12-3 or TRBV12-4; maybe TRBD1 (6 bases). The CDR3 length is 14 residues. V lost 3 bases to trimming and J lost 4 bases, with 10 bases between them. CDR3 DNA: TGTGCCAGCAGTTTTGGGGGCCCGAATCAGCCCCAGCATTTT. This encodes CASSFGGPNQPQHF.

This clonotype was observed a few times. This rearrangement joins TRBV20-1 to TRBJ2-3; D gene unclear. This CDR3 has 10 residues. Germline CDR1 and CDR2: DFQATT and SNEGSKA (reference sequence). The CDR3 DNA reads TGCAGCCAAGGGCGAGATACGCAGTATTTT. It is translated as CSQGRDTQYF.

The rearrangement joins TRBV27 to TRBJ2-7; 7 bases match TRBD1. This CDR3 has 14 amino acids. V was clipped by 4 bases and J by 3 bases; unmatched bases: 6. Germline lookup yields CDR1 MNHEY and CDR2 SMNVEV (reference sequence). The CDR3 loop reads CASSWAGTDYEQYF. The CDR3 DNA reads TGTGCCAGCAGTTGGGCCGGGACAGACTACGAGCAGTACTTC.

This clonotype was counted a few times. V gene TRBV24-1 combines with J gene TRBJ2-1; the match to TRBD1 covers 8 bases. There are 16 residues in the CDR3. CDR1 and CDR2 from the germline V gene are KGHDR and SFDVKD. The V gene end was trimmed by 1 base and the J gene end by 7 bases; junction bases not matched to a gene: 8. The CDR3 reads CATSDLRQGTGNEQFF. The CDR3 coding sequence is TGTGCCACCAGTGATTTACGACAGGGGACCGGGAATGAGCAGTTCTTC.

This chain uses TRBV27 with TRBJ2-5; no clear D gene. Germline CDR1 reads MNHEY; CDR2 reads SMNVEV (reference sequence). Between the trimmed V and J ends, which lost 4 bases and 9 bases, there was a span of 12 bases. This CDR3 spans 12 amino acids. CDR3 sequence reads: CASSSDAGAQYF. The CDR3 DNA is TGTGCCAGCAGTTCCGACGCTGGGGCCCAGTACTTC.

The V and J genes are TRBV6-6 and TRBJ1-6; D ambiguous. V lost 0 bases, J lost 8 bases, and 11 bases lay in between. The CDR3 totals 15 residues. From germline, CDR1 is MNHNY and CDR2 SVGAGI (reference sequence). CDR3 sequence (DNA): TGTGCCAGCAGTTACTCGATTAGGGAGGATTCACCCCTCCACTTT. It yields the protein CASSYSIREDSPLHF.

The chain has TRBV7-2 and TRBJ2-7; D remains ambiguous. The ends were cut back, 5 bases at V and 0 bases at J, with 14 bases in the middle. Looked up from germline, CDR1 is SGHTA and CDR2 is FQGNSA. The CDR3 sequence is 15 residues long. In DNA form, the CDR3 reads TGTGCCAGCAGCATCCAAGGGCGTAACTCCTACGAGCAGTACTTC. Its translation is CASSIQGRNSYEQYF.